This TCR beta chain was identified in a study of control samples from healthy donors and cancer patients. Produced via immunoSEQ multiplex PCR; TCRdb's table is partial and in-frame only. Here the sample spans over 150,000 clones, around 90% being singletons. CDR3 length: 12 residues. Trimming cost V 6 bases and J 13 bases; bases outside gene matches: 8. The material sequenced was blood. This sequence was found in a woman aged 40-49 years in good health. The rearrangement links TRBV12-3 or TRBV12-4 to TRBJ2-1, with 8 bases that match TRBD2. The CDR3 is CASSQIAGNQFF. The CDR3 DNA is TGTGCCAGCAGCCAGATAGCGGGGAACCAGTTCTTC.